The T cell receptor (beta chain) under discussion was sequenced for a study of blood T cell repertoires in COVID-19. Study-level background: Researchers got acute and convalescent COVID-19 samples from the United States, Italy and Spain. T cells, B-cell-depleted T cells, or PBMCs supplied cDNA or gDNA.

In the authors' workflow: For nucleated cells, counts were estimated from reference gene primer amplification. TCRdb keeps only in-frame clones here, not all; method: immunoSEQ multiplex PCR. V and J calls and clone size come straight from that table; D and trimming were deduced from the DNA. The sample contains 55,000 to 70,000 clones, more than 60% of which appear only once. CDR3 size: 16 residues. Germline trimming cut 4 bases from V and 1 base from J; bases unmatched to any gene: 6. CDR1 is LGHDT and CDR2 is YNNKEL in the germline V gene (reference sequence). Material: peripheral blood. This receptor was taken from a human donor in a cohort sampled during active COVID-19. The V call is TRBV3-1 (or the pseudogene TRBV3-2), the J call TRBJ2-2, with 7 positions matching TRBD2. This chain's CDR3 is CASSPLAGVNTGELFF. The CDR3 DNA sequence: TGTGCCAGCAGCCCTCTGGCGGGGGTGAACACCGGGGAGCTGTTTTTT.